This TCR beta chain was identified in a study of prognosis after radiotherapy for stage I lung cancer. Looking at the study overall: Individuals diagnosed with stage I non-small cell lung cancer underwent enrollment between April 2018 and January 2019.

From genomic DNA, TCR beta CDR3 was amplified by two-round multiplex PCR. Initially, in first-round PCR, primers specific to each TRBV and TRBJ gene were used. TCRdb reanalysed the multiplex PCR reads using MiXCR and keeps one entry per CDR3 protein. The sample carries about 12,000 distinct CDR3 sequences, about 59% recorded once. Within the sample, this clonotype is medium-sized. This receptor was taken from a donor at least 50 years old with non-small cell lung cancer. Sequenced here: PBMCs, sampled before or after stereotactic body radiation therapy (not recorded which).

The CDR3 protein is CASTTRADLSNQPQHF. The CDR3 DNA sequence: TGTGCCAGCACCACGCGGGCGGACCTTAGCAATCAGCCCCAGCATTTT. The chain links TRBV6-2 or TRBV6-3 to TRBJ1-5; D not certain. Per the germline V gene, CDR1 is MNHEY and CDR2 is SVGEGT. CDR3 length equals 16 residues. V was trimmed by 7 bases and J by 0 bases, leaving 16 bases between them.